The 4 T cell receptor beta chains below come from one sample, sequenced in a study of blood T cell repertoires in COVID-19. Assay used: immunoSEQ multiplex PCR; TCRdb lists only in-frame clones, some missing. The sample yields under 200,000 clones, about 89% seen once. The source material was peripheral blood. All receptors derive from a man aged 70 or older with acute or convalescent COVID-19.

The V call is TRBV21-1, the J call TRBJ2-1; the table's D call, TRBD1, was not checked against the DNA. TRBV21-1 constitutes a pseudogene. The CDR3 spans 18 residues. As DNA, the CDR3 is TGTGCCAGCAGCAACCGGGACAGGGGGCCTAATTCCTACAATGAGCAGTTCTTC. It encodes CASSNRDRGPNSYNEQFF.

The rearrangement joins TRBV3-1 (or the pseudogene TRBV3-2) to TRBJ2-2; tentatively, D is TRBD2 (5 bases). The CDR3 contains 13 residues. CDR1 is LGHDT, CDR2 YNNKEL, per germline (reference sequence). Deletions cut 3 bases from V and 7 bases from J, with 9 bases between. The CDR3 protein is CASSHGGYGELFF. DNA for the CDR3: TGTGCCAGCAGCCACGGAGGTTACGGGGAGCTGTTTTTT.

The J gene is TRBJ2-3, the V gene TRBV10-3, with a tentative D call TRBD2 (6 bases). Germline assignment: CDR1 ENHRY and CDR2 SYGVKD. The CDR3 sequence is 15 residues long. The ends were cut back, 2 bases at V and 1 base at J, with 10 bases in the middle. CDR3 sequence reads: CAISEGQRGTDTQYF. CDR3 bases: TGTGCCATCAGTGAGGGCCAGCGGGGCACAGATACGCAGTATTTT.

This sequence joins TRBV28 and TRBJ2-5; 7 bases are a match to TRBD2. The V gene end was trimmed by 10 bases and the J gene end by 5 bases; junction bases not matched to a gene: 19. In germline, CDR1 is MDHEN, CDR2 SYDVKM. The CDR3 is 16 residues long. Here the CDR3 DNA reads TGTGCCACTGGGGGGGAACTAGCACGCCTGGTGGAGACCCAGTACTTC. Protein: CATGGELARLVETQYF.